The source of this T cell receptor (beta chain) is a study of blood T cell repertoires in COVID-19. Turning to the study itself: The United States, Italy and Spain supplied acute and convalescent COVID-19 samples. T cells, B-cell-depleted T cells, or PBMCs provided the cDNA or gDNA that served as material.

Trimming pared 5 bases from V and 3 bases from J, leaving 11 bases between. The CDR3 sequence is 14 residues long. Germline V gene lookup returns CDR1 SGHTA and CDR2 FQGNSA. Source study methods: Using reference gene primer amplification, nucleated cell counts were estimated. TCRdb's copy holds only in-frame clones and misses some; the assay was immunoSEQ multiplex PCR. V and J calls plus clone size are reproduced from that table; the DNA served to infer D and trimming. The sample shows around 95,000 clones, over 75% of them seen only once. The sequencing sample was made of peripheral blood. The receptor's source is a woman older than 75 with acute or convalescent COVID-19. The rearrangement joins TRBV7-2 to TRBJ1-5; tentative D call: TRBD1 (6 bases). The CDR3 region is CASSLTGINQPQHF. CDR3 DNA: TGTGCCAGCAGCCTTACAGGGATCAATCAGCCCCAGCATTTT.